This TCR beta chain was captured in a study of shared clonotypes between healthy human individuals. Study-level background: Donors, aged 18 to 49, were two women and a few men.

Sequencing used immunoSEQ multiplex PCR; TCRdb keeps in-frame clones, though not all of them. The sample lists more than 550,000 clones, 72% occurring once. This clone was seen a handful of times. The donors, all of them Caucasian adults, lived in Nashville, Tennessee. V gave up 5 bases and J gave up 3 bases; unmatched junction bases: 2. This CDR3 has 13 amino acids. The germline V gene encodes CDR1 WNHNN and CDR2 SYGVQD (reference sequence). The sample consisted of memory CD4+ T cells sorted from blood. The subset denotes: CD45RA-negative fraction. The receptor's source is a woman aged 30 to 39 in good health. The V and J genes are TRBV10-1 and TRBJ2-7, with 9 bases matching TRBD1. CDR3 DNA sequence: TGCGCCAGCAGTACGGGACAGGGCTACGAGCAGTACTTC. Translating gives CASSTGQGYEQYF.